These 5 T cell receptor beta chains were all obtained from the same sample, sequenced in a study of cytomegalovirus exposure and HLA in healthy donors. The study ran its PCR with 60 Vbeta and 13 Jbeta primers. Sequenced by immunoSEQ multiplex PCR; TCRdb stores in-frame clones only, minus some. This table has roughly 200,000 clones, roughly 80% appearing once. Sequenced: PBMCs. These receptors came from a woman between 18 and 29 years old in good health and CMV-seronegative.

This sequence joins TRBV7-9 and TRBJ1-4; perhaps TRBD1 as D (5 bases). The CDR3 covers 16 residues. The germline gives CDR1 SEHNR, CDR2 FQNEAQ (reference sequence). Trimming took off 5 bases at V and 14 bases at J, with 27 bases between the two ends. The chain's CDR3 is CASSLKGSTPSEGLFF. The CDR3 DNA follows: TGTGCCAGCAGCCTCAAAGGATCCACACCTTCGGAGGGGCTGTTTTTT.

This sequence joins TRBV2 and TRBJ2-1; 7 bases line up with TRBD2. Germline values: CDR1 SNHLY, CDR2 FYNNEI. V lost 4 bases, J lost 9 bases, and 9 bases stayed unmatched. The CDR3 loop spans 14 amino acids. Here the CDR3 reads CASSVGTTSAEQFF. The CDR3 bases are TGTGCCAGCAGTGTGGGGACTACCAGCGCTGAGCAGTTCTTC.

The genes are TRBV5-1 and TRBJ2-5; D is unclear. In germline, CDR1 is SGHRS, CDR2 YFSETQ. This CDR3 has 13 amino acids. V lost 4 bases, J lost 0 bases, and 7 bases lay in between. The CDR3, as DNA: TGCGCCAGCAGCATACTATACCAAGAGACCCAGTACTTC. Translation: CASSILYQETQYF.

The rearrangement uses TRBV6-1 and TRBJ2-5; D is possibly TRBD1 (5 bases). V shed 2 bases and J shed 3 bases, with 10 bases lying between them. CDR1 is MNHNS, CDR2 SASEGT, per germline. CDR3 size: 14 residues. This chain's CDR3 is CASSEPTQEETQYF. The CDR3 DNA reads TGTGCCAGCAGTGAACCTACACAGGAAGAGACCCAGTACTTC.

The rearrangement joins TRBV5-6 to TRBJ1-2; TRBD1 agrees at 8 bases. Germline CDR1 and CDR2: SGHDT and YYEEEE. This CDR3 region has 14 residues. Unmatched junction bases numbered 9, after V lost 6 bases and J lost 5 bases. CDR3 bases: TGTGCCAGCACCCCTAACAGGGGGGGGTATGGCTACACCTTC. Translating it yields CASTPNRGGYGYTF. Full variable domain (missing parts from reference TRBV5-6 and TRBJ1-2): DAGVTQSPTHLIKTRGQQVTLRCSPKSGHDTVSWYQQALGQGPQFIFQYYEEEERQRGNFPDRFSGHQFPNYSSELNVNALLLGDSALYLCASTPNRGGYGYTFGSGTRLTVV.